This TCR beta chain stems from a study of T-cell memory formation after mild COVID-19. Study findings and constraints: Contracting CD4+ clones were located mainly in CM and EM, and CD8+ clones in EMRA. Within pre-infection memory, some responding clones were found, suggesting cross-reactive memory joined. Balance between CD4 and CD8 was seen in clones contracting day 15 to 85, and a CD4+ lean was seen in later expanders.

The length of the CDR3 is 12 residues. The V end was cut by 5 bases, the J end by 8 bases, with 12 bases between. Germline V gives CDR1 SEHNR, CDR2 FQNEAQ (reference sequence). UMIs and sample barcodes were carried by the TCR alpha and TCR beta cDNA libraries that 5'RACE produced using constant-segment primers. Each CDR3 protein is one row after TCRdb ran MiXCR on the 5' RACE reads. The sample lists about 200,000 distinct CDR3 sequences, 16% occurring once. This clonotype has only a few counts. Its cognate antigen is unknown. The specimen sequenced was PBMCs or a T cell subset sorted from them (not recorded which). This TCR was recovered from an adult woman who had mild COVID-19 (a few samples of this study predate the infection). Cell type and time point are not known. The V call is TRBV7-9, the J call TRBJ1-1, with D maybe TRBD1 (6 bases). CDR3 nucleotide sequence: TGTGCCAGCAGCCCCTCGACAGGCGAAGCTTTCTTT. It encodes CASSPSTGEAFF. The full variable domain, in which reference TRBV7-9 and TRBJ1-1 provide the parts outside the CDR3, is DTGVSQNPRHKITKRGQNVTFRCDPISEHNRLYWYRQTLGQGPEFLTYFQNEAQLEKSRLLSDRFSAERPKGSFSTLEIQRTEQGDSAMYLCASSPSTGEAFFGQGTRLTVV.